This TCR beta chain was sequenced during a study of T-cell reconstitution after alpha-beta-depleted transplantation in children. Comments on this clonotype: This clone may be a read error of a much larger clone one base away.

Unmatched junction bases numbered 18, after V lost 2 bases and J lost 5 bases. This CDR3 region has 20 residues. Germline CDR1 and CDR2: SGHAT and FQNNGV. Preparation of the TCRbeta library was carried out with unique molecular identifiers. TCRdb ran MiXCR on the PCR reads and lists one entry per CDR3 protein. This sample carries around 680,000 distinct CDR3 sequences, approximately 16% of them seen once, and the ten largest clones take approximately 1%. This sequence was found in a human donor who donated a stem cell graft to a child with acute myeloid leukemia. The source material was PBMCs from the stem cell graft donor, sampled from the stem cell graft. The chain uses TRBV11-2 and TRBJ2-6, with TRBD1 matching over 7 bases. Written as DNA, the CDR3 is TGTGCCAGCAGCTTATTAACACGGGACAGATACTGGCCACGGGCCAACGTCCTGACTTTC. Protein product: CASSLLTRDRYWPRANVLTF.